This T cell receptor (beta chain) was captured by sequencing in a study of blood T cell repertoires in COVID-19. Study context: Whether acute or convalescent, the COVID-19 samples came from the United States, Italy and Spain.

With 6 bases clipped from V and 5 bases from J, the junction kept 7 bases outside the gene matches. Germline loops: CDR1 MNHEY, CDR2 SMNVEV (reference sequence). The CDR3 has 14 residues. Participant-given clinical history determined each cohort assignment. Authors' data handling: Estimation of nucleated cell counts was performed using reference gene primer amplification. Sequenced by immunoSEQ multiplex PCR; TCRdb stores in-frame clones only, minus some. The DNA gave D and trimming, while V, J and clone size come from that table. The data contain about 230,000 clones, 88% of them singletons. The source is a woman aged 40-49 years with acute COVID-19. The specimen sequenced was PBMCs or T cells enriched from blood (not recorded which). This chain joins TRBV27 and TRBJ1-5; 7 positions agree with TRBD1. CDR3 loop: CASRPSTGHQPQHF. CDR3 sequence (DNA): TGTGCCAGCAGACCTTCGACAGGGCATCAGCCCCAGCATTTT.